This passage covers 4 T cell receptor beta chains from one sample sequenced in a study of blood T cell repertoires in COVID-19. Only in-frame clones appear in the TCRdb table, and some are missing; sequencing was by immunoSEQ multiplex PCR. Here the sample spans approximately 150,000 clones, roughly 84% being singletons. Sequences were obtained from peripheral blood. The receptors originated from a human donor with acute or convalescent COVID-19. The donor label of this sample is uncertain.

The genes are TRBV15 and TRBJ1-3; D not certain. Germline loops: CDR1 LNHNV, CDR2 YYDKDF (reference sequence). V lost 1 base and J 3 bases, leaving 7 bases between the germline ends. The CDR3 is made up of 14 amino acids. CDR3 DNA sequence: TGTGCCACCAGCAGAGGGGGAGATGGAAACACCATATATTTT. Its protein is CATSRGGDGNTIYF.

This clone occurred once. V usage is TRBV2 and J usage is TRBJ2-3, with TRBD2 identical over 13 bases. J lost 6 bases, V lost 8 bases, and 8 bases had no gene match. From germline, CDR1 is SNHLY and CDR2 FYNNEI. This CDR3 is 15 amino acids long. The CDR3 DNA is TGTGCCAGCGGTCCGGGACTAGCGGGGCGGGATACGCAGTATTTT. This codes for CASGPGLAGRDTQYF.

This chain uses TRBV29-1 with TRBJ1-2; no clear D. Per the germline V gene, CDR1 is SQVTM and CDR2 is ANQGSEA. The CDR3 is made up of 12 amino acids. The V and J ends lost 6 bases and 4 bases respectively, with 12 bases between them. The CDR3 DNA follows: TGCAGCGTCCCACTGCCGGGCTATGGCTACACCTTC. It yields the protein CSVPLPGYGYTF.

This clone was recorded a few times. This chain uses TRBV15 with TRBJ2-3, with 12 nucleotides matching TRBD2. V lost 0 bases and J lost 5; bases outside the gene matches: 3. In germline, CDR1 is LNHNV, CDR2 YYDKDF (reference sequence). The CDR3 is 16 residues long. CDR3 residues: CATSRDLAGGVDTQYF. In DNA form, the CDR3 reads TGTGCCACCAGCAGAGATCTAGCGGGAGGGGTAGATACGCAGTATTTT.